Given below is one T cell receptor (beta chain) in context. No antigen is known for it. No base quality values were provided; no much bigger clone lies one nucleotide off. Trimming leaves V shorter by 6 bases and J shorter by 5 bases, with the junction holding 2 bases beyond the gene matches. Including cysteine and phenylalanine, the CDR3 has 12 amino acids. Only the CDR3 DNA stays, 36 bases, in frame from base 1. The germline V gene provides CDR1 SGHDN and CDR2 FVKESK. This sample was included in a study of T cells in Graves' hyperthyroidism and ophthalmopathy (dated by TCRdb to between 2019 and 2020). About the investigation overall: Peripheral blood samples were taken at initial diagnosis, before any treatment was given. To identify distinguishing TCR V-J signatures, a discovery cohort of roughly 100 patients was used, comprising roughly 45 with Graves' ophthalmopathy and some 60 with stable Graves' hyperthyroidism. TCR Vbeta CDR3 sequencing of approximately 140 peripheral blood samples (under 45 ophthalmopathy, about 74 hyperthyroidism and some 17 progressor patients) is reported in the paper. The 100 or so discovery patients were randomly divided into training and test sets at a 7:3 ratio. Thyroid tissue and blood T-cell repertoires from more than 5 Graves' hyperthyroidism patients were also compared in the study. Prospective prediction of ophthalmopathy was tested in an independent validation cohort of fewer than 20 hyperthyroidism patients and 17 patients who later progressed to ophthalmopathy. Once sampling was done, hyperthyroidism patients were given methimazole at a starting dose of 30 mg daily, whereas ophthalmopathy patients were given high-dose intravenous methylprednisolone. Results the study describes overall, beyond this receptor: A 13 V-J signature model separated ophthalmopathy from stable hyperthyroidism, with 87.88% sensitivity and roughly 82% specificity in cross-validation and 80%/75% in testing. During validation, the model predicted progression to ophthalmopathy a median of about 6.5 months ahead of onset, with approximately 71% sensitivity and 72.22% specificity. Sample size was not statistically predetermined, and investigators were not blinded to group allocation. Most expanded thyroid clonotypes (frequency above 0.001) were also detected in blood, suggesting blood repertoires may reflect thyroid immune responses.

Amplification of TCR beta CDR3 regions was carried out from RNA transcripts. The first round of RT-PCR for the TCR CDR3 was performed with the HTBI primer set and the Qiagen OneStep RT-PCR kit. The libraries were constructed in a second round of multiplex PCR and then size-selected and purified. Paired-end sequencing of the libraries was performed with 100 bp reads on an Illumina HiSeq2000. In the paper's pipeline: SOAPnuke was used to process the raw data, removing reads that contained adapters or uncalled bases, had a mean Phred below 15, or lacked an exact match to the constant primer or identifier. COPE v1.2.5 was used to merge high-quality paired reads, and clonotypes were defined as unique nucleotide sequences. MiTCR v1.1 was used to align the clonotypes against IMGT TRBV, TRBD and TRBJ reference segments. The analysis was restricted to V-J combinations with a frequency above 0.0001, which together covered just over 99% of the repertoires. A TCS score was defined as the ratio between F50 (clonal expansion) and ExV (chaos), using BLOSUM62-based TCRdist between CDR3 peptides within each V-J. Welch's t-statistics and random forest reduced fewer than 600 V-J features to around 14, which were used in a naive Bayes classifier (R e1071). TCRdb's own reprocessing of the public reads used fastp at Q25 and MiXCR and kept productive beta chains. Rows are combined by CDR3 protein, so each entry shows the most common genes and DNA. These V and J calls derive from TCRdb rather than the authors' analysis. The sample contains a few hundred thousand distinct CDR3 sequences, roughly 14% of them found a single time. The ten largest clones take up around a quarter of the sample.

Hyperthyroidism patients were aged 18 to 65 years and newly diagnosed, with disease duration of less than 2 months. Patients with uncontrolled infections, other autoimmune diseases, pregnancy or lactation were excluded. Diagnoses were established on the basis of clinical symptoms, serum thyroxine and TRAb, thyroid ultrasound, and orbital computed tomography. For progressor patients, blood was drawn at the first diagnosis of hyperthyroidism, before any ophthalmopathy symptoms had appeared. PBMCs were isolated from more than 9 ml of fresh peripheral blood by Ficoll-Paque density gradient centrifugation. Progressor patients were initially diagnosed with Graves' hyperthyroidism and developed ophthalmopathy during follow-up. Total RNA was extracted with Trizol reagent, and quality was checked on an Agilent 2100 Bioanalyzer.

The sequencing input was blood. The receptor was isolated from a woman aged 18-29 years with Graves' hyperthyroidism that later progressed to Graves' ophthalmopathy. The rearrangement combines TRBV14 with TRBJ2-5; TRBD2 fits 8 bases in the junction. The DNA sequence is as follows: TGTGCCAGCAGTCGCGGGAGGGAGACCCAGTACTTC. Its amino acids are CASSRGRETQYF.